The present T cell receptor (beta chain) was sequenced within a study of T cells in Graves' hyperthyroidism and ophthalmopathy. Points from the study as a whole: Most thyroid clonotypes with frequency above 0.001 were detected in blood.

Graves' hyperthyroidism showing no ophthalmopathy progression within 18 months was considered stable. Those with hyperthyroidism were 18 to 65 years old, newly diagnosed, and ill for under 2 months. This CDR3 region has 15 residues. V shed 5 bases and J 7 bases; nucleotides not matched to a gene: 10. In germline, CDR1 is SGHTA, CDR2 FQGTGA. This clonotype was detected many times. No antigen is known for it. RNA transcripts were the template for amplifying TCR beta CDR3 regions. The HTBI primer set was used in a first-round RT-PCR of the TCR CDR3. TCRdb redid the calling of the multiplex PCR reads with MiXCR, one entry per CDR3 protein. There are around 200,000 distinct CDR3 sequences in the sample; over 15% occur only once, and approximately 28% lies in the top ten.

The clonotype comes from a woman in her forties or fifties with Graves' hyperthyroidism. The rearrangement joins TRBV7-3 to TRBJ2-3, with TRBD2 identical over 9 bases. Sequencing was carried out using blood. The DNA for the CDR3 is TGTGCCAGCAGCGCAAGCTCCGGGACTAGCAATACGCAGTATTTT. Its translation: CASSASSGTSNTQYF.